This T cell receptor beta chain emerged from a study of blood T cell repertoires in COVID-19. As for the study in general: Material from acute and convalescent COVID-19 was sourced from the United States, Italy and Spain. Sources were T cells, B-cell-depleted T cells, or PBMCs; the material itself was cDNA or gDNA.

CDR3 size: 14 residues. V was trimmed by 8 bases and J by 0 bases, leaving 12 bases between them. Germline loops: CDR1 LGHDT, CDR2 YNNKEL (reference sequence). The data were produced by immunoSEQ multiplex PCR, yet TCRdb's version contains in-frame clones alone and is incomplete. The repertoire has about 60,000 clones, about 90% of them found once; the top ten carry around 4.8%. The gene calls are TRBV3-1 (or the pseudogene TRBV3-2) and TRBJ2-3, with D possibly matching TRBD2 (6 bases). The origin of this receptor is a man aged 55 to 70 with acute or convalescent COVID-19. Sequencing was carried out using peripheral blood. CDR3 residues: CASGTGGSTDTQYF. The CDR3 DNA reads TGTGCCAGCGGTACCGGGGGTAGCACAGATACGCAGTATTTT.